This T cell receptor (beta chain) was identified during a study of chemoradiotherapy in HPV16-positive cancers. Study as a whole: Candidate HPV-specific T-cell clones and common TCR motifs came from functional assays in a couple of HPV16-positive patients.

A remark on this clone: The antigen is not known.

Overall study results and limits: During treatment, candidate HPV-specific clones and E7-related motifs expanded in tumor.

Only in-frame clones appear in the TCRdb table, and some are missing; sequencing was by immunoSEQ multiplex PCR. The sample includes about 8,000 clones, 55% to 75% of them seen just once. The CDR3 totals 17 residues. The germline V gene encodes CDR1 SGHDT and CDR2 YYEEEE. V was clipped by 1 base and J by 8 bases; unmatched bases: 13. Over chemoradiotherapy, repertoires were sampled more than once. The rearrangement joins TRBV5-6 to TRBJ2-4, with 9 bases fitting TRBD2. The sample was acquired from a patient who underwent chemoradiotherapy. This receptor was taken from a human donor with HPV-associated anogenital cancer. DNA for the CDR3: TGTGCCAGCAGCTTGCCCTTGGCGGGGGGGCCTCGGTACATTCAGTACTTC. The encoded protein is CASSLPLAGGPRYIQYF.